Each of the 13 T cell receptor beta chains below was sequenced from the same sample in a study of blood T cell repertoires in COVID-19. This table comes from immunoSEQ multiplex PCR, and its TCRdb copy is limited to in-frame clones, with some not included. The sample lists about 140,000 clones; more than 75% were seen once. Sequencing used peripheral blood. The receptors stem from a woman of 80 years or more with acute or convalescent COVID-19.

The rearrangement links TRBV9 to TRBJ2-2, with D possibly matching TRBD1 (5 bases). The CDR3 contains 15 residues. Trimming pared 1 base from V and 4 bases from J, leaving 11 bases between. In germline, CDR1 is SGDLS, CDR2 YYNGEE. CDR3 coding DNA: TGTGCCAGCAGCGTACAGGGCAGAGGCACCGGGGAGCTGTTTTTT. This codes for CASSVQGRGTGELFF. The whole variable domain, remainder taken from reference TRBV9 and TRBJ2-2, is DSGVTQTPKHLITATGQRVTLRCSPRSGDLSVYWYQQSLDQGLQFLIQYYNGEERAKGNILERFSAQQFPDLHSELNLSSLELGDSALYFCASSVQGRGTGELFFGEGSRLTVL.

This rearrangement joins TRBV12-3 or TRBV12-4 to TRBJ1-2, with a tentative D call TRBD1 (5 bases). The CDR3 totals 13 residues. The V end was cut by 2 bases, the J end by 8 bases, with 12 bases between. The CDR3 region is CASSLTGAIGYTF. CDR3 in DNA: TGTGCCAGCAGTTTAACAGGAGCCATCGGCTACACCTTC.

The CDR3 nucleotides are TGTGCCAGCAGTAGGCGTCGGCGGAGCACTGAAGCTTTCTTT. This gives the protein CASSRRRRSTEAFF. The genes are TRBV27 and TRBJ1-1; D gene uncertain. With 5 bases removed from V and 4 bases from J, the gap between germline ends came to 14 bases. The CDR3 is 14 amino acids. The germline gives CDR1 MNHEY, CDR2 SMNVEV (reference sequence).

This chain links TRBV7-9 with TRBJ2-2; TRBD1 might be the D (5 bases). Germline-derived CDR1 and CDR2 are SEHNR and FQNEAQ (reference sequence). The germline V and J ends were trimmed by 5 bases and 3 bases, with 16 bases remaining between them. The CDR3 is 16 amino acids. Written as DNA, the CDR3 is TGTGCCAGCAGCGTGAACCAGGGTTGGGACACCGGGGAGCTGTTTTTT. Its protein product is CASSVNQGWDTGELFF.

J is TRBJ2-7 and V is TRBV27, with D possibly being TRBD1 (5 bases). Germline V gene lookup returns CDR1 MNHEY and CDR2 SMNVEV (reference sequence). This CDR3 region has 15 residues. V lost 5 bases and J 3 bases, leaving 17 bases between the germline ends. This CDR3 is CASSTGHQGLYEQYF. The CDR3 DNA reads TGTGCCAGCAGTACAGGACACCAGGGCCTCTACGAGCAGTACTTC.

The chain couples TRBV6-5 to TRBJ1-1; possibly TRBD1 for D (5 bases). V lost 6 bases, J lost 0 bases, and 11 bases lay in between. The CDR3 has 14 residues. Germline CDR1 MNHEY, CDR2 SVGAGI. DNA for the CDR3: TGTGCCAGCAGGGACCAGGGTCTGAACACTGAAGCTTTCTTT. It specifies CASRDQGLNTEAFF.

V is TRBV5-8 and J is TRBJ2-2; tentative D call: TRBD2 (7 bases). CDR3 length equals 16 residues. Germline V gene data show CDR1 as SGHTS and CDR2 as YDEGEE. V lost 5 bases and J lost 0, with 14 bases in between. The CDR3 bases are TGTGCCAGCAGGAGGCGCGGGGGCGCGAACACCGGGGAGCTGTTTTTT. Its protein is CASRRRGGANTGELFF.

CDR3 coding DNA: TGTGCCAGCATACCTAGACTAGCGGGCTCCTACAATGAGCAGTTCTTC. Translated, it gives CASIPRLAGSYNEQFF. The V call is TRBV27, the J call TRBJ2-1; 10 bases align to TRBD2. CDR1 is MNHEY and CDR2 is SMNVEV in the germline V gene (reference sequence). The V and J ends lost 7 bases and 0 bases, in that order; junction bases with no gene match: 6. The CDR3 is made up of 16 amino acids.

V is TRBV4-2 and J is TRBJ2-3, with 14 bases matching TRBD2. CDR3 length: 17 residues. V trimming: 9 bases; J trimming: 3 bases; junction bases outside the gene matches: 11. Germline V CDR1 and CDR2: LGHNA, YNFKEQ. CDR3 residues: CASNPGLAGEGTDTQYF. The DNA for the CDR3 is TGTGCCAGTAACCCGGGACTAGCGGGAGAGGGAACAGATACGCAGTATTTT.

V is TRBV27 and J is TRBJ2-5; D gene uncertain. The CDR3 covers 15 residues. Germline V gene sequence: CDR1 MNHEY, CDR2 SMNVEV (reference sequence). Trimming removed 5 bases at V and 2 bases at J, with 15 bases between. The CDR3 region has the DNA TGTGCCAGCAGTGCAACCCACAGAGTACAAGAGACCCAGTACTTC. Its translation is CASSATHRVQETQYF.

The sample holds one count of this clone. The chain employs TRBV6-5 and TRBJ2-1; no reliable D call. Germline assignment: CDR1 MNHEY and CDR2 SVGAGI. The CDR3 consists of 13 residues. V lost 0 bases and J lost 8, with 8 bases in between. CDR3 coding DNA: TGTGCCAGCAGTTACTCACATCTGGATGAGCAGTTCTTC. This gives the protein CASSYSHLDEQFF.

The chain employs TRBV9 and TRBJ1-2; D may be TRBD1 (6 bases). The germline V gene encodes CDR1 SGDLS and CDR2 YYNGEE. The CDR3 has 14 residues. The V end lost 0 bases, the J end lost 5 bases, and 11 bases lay between the germline ends. CDR3 amino acids: CASSVDPGTYGYTF. In DNA, the CDR3 is TGTGCCAGCAGCGTAGACCCGGGGACATATGGCTACACCTTC.

The rearrangement joins TRBV19 to TRBJ2-1; 7 bases match TRBD1. V was pared by 7 bases and J by 8 bases, with 17 bases of the junction left unmatched. This CDR3 contains 16 residues. Germline-derived CDR1 and CDR2 are LNHDA and SQIVND (reference sequence). CDR3 DNA sequence: TGTGCCAGTACTGGAAGGTACGGGACAGATGGGGATGAGCAGTTCTTC. It specifies CASTGRYGTDGDEQFF.